Shown below are 2 T cell receptor beta chains from a single sample sequenced in a study of vaccination effects on CD4 cells after COVID-19. With the ViraFEST assay, the study expanded antigen-specific CD4+ T cells using viral peptide pools, then sequenced them. Scientists isolated CD4+ T cells after a roughly nine-day culture period ended. PCR showed that the person got SARS-CoV-2 infection at some point between March and December 2020. Clones were sequenced by immunoSEQ multiplex PCR, and TCRdb holds only the in-frame ones, with some missing. The sample includes 60,000 to 75,000 clones, under 85% of them seen just once. No antigen has been assigned to these receptors. This material consisted of CD4+ T cells from PBMCs cultured with HIV peptides, taken before COVID-19 vaccination. Subset specified: HIV-1 Nef peptide pool negative control/reference culture. These receptors were collected from a human donor who had a prior SARS-CoV-2 infection.

This sequence joins TRBV2 and TRBJ2-1, with TRBD2 matching over 10 bases. This CDR3 is 14 amino acids long. Germline trimming cut 8 bases from V and 4 bases from J; bases unmatched to any gene: 5. Germline lookup yields CDR1 SNHLY and CDR2 FYNNEI. CDR3 protein: CASHLAGVYNEQFF. The CDR3 DNA sequence: TGTGCCAGCCATCTAGCGGGAGTGTACAATGAGCAGTTCTTC.

This clone was counted only a few times. V and J are TRBV18 and TRBJ1-1; a possible D gene is TRBD1 (6 bases). The CDR3 contains 15 residues. Germline V lookup: CDR1 KGHSH, CDR2 LQKENI. V dropped 7 bases and J dropped 0 bases, with 15 bases sitting between them. DNA for the CDR3: TGTGCCAGCTTTAAAAGGGGGGGAATGAACACTGAAGCTTTCTTT. Translating it yields CASFKRGGMNTEAFF.